These 23 T cell receptor beta chains were sequenced from one sample in a study of blood T cell repertoires in COVID-19. This table comes from immunoSEQ multiplex PCR, and its TCRdb copy is limited to in-frame clones, with some not included. The sample has about 370,000 clones, 80% to 90% seen once. Sequenced sample: peripheral blood. The receptors were gathered from a woman aged 25 to 45 with COVID-19, enrolled during active disease.

This clone was picked up one time. The genes are TRBV2 and TRBJ1-1, with D perhaps matching TRBD1 (6 bases). This CDR3 is built from 15 residues. CDR1 is SNHLY and CDR2 is FYNNEI in the germline V gene. Trimming left V 6 bases short and J 0 bases short, with 14 bases between. CDR3 in amino acids: CASSVLRTVNTEAFF. In DNA, the CDR3 is TGTGCCAGCAGCGTCTTACGGACAGTGAACACTGAAGCTTTCTTT.

This chain connects TRBV13 to TRBJ1-1, with 7 bases matching TRBD1. Germline values: CDR1 PRHDT, CDR2 FYEKMQ (reference sequence). The CDR3 spans 16 residues. The V segment lost 5 bases and the J segment 8 bases; nucleotides outside the gene matches: 17. CDR3 amino acids: CASSPGDSLSLNEAFF. Written as DNA, the CDR3 is TGTGCCAGCAGCCCCGGGGACAGTTTGTCTCTAAACGAAGCTTTCTTT. Together with reference TRBV13 and TRBJ1-1, the CDR3 gives the full variable domain: AAGVIQSPRHLIKEKRETATLKCYPIPRHDTVYWYQQGPGQDPQFLISFYEKMQSDKGSIPDRFSAQQFSDYHSELNMSSLELGDSALYFCASSPGDSLSLNEAFFGQGTRLTVV.

The V call is TRBV5-6, the J call TRBJ2-7; TRBD2 agrees at 9 bases. The V segment lost 4 bases and the J segment 2 bases; nucleotides outside the gene matches: 13. This CDR3 is 17 amino acids long. Germline CDR1 is SGHDT and CDR2 is YYEEEE. The CDR3 region is CASSPMGSGGATYEQYF. CDR3 nucleotide sequence: TGTGCCAGCAGCCCCATGGGTAGCGGGGGTGCGACCTACGAGCAGTACTTC.

V and J are TRBV7-6 and TRBJ1-1; D remains unclear. This CDR3 region has 13 residues. The germline gives CDR1 SGHVS, CDR2 FNYEAQ. Trimming took 6 bases from V and 4 from J, leaving 12 bases between them. In DNA, the CDR3 is TGTGCCAGCAGAAAGGTGGGGAGCACTGAAGCTTTCTTT. Protein: CASRKVGSTEAFF.

This chain links TRBV5-6 with TRBJ2-4; 7 bases are shared with TRBD2. Per the germline V gene, CDR1 is SGHDT and CDR2 is YYEEEE. J was trimmed by 6 bases and V by 1 base; bases with no gene match: 4. The CDR3 is 14 amino acids. The CDR3 here is CASSLLGRANIQYF. For the CDR3, the DNA is TGTGCCAGCAGCTTGTTGGGGAGGGCAAACATTCAGTACTTC.

The rearrangement links TRBV4-1 to TRBJ2-3, with D hard to call. CDR1 is MGHRA and CDR2 is YSYEKL in the germline V gene. V dropped 0 bases and J dropped 2 bases, with 12 bases sitting between them. This CDR3 region has 16 residues. In nucleotides, the CDR3 is TGCGCCAGCAGCCAAGATTGGGCGCAGGTCACAGATACGCAGTATTTT. Protein sequence: CASSQDWAQVTDTQYF.

The V and J genes are TRBV11-3 and TRBJ2-3; 10 nucleotides agree with TRBD1. This CDR3 has 16 residues. Germline V gene sequence: CDR1 SGHNT, CDR2 YENEEA. The V gene end was trimmed by 3 bases and the J gene end by 5 bases; junction bases not matched to a gene: 8. The CDR3 DNA reads as TGTGCCAGCAGCTTCGGGACAGGGGTCGGTGGAGATACGCAGTATTTT. It yields the protein CASSFGTGVGGDTQYF.

This sequence joins TRBV11-3 and TRBJ1-1; D unresolved. CDR3 length: 14 amino acids. Between the trimmed V and J ends, which lost 2 bases and 2 bases, there was a span of 9 bases. Germline CDR1 SGHNT, CDR2 YENEEA. CDR3 coding DNA: TGTGCCAGCAGCTTAAGAGGTGACAACACTGAAGCTTTCTTT. Protein sequence: CASSLRGDNTEAFF.

The chain links TRBV19 to TRBJ2-1; the D gene is possibly TRBD2 (5 bases). V was clipped by 5 bases and J by 2 bases, with 19 bases between them. This CDR3 is 17 amino acids long. From germline, CDR1 is LNHDA and CDR2 SQIVND (reference sequence). DNA of the CDR3: TGTGCCAGTAGTGCGACTAAACCGGCCTCGACCTACAATGAGCAGTTCTTC. Protein: CASSATKPASTYNEQFF.

The gene calls are TRBV3-1 (or the pseudogene TRBV3-2) and TRBJ2-1; 9 bases fit TRBD2. The germline V gene has CDR1 LGHDT and CDR2 YNNKEL (reference sequence). The CDR3 spans 21 residues. V dropped 1 base and J dropped 1; count of bases not matched to a gene: 17. The CDR3 DNA sequence: TGTGCCAGCAGCCAAGGCCCGCGTGACCTAGCGGGAACATTATCCTACAATGAGCAGTTCTTC. Its protein is CASSQGPRDLAGTLSYNEQFF.

The rearrangement links TRBV18 to TRBJ1-2; 8 nucleotides line up with TRBD1. Germline V gene lookup returns CDR1 KGHSH and CDR2 LQKENI. V trimming: 8 bases; J trimming: 2 bases; junction bases outside the gene matches: 10. CDR3 size: 15 residues. CDR3 sequence (DNA): TGTGCCAGCCGGACCGGGACAGGACGAAACTATGGCTACACCTTC. Protein product: CASRTGTGRNYGYTF.

The CDR3 spells CASSRLAGEYNEQFF. For the CDR3, the DNA is TGCGCCAGCAGCCGACTAGCGGGGGAATACAATGAGCAGTTCTTC. The chain uses TRBV5-1 and TRBJ2-1; 12 bases map to TRBD2. CDR3 length: 15 amino acids. The V gene's germline CDR1 is SGHRS and CDR2 YFSETQ. V lost 4 bases to trimming and J lost 4 bases; unmatched junction nucleotides: 3.

The genes are TRBV9 and TRBJ2-2; 9 bases fit TRBD1. This CDR3 comprises 18 residues. Germline-derived CDR1 and CDR2 are SGDLS and YYNGEE. V shed 1 base and J 6 bases; nucleotides not matched to a gene: 13. CDR3 residues: CASSVNRNGDRDSGELFF. CDR3 bases: TGTGCCAGCAGCGTAAATCGCAATGGGGACAGGGATTCCGGGGAGCTGTTTTTT.

Comment on this clone: At one end the junction does not follow the germline gene, possibly because of a read error. This chain joins TRBV7-8 and TRBJ2-1; perhaps TRBD2 as D (6 bases). Germline V gene data show CDR1 as SGHVS and CDR2 as FQNEAQ. CDR3 length: 12 amino acids. The CDR3 DNA is TGTGCCAGCAGCTTAAAGGGCAGGGAGGTACTCTTC. It translates to CASSLKGREVLF.

J is TRBJ1-4 and V is TRBV9; D may be TRBD1 (5 bases). The CDR3 has 16 residues. CDR1 SGDLS and CDR2 YYNGEE come from the germline V gene. The V and J ends lost 2 bases and 0 bases respectively, with 11 bases between them. This chain's CDR3 is CASSVGGVATNEKLFF. CDR3 nucleotide sequence: TGTGCCAGCAGCGTTGGAGGGGTTGCAACTAATGAAAAACTGTTTTTT.

The genes are TRBV4-3 and TRBJ2-2, with TRBD2 identical over 10 bases. This CDR3 is built from 19 residues. Losses at the gene ends were 0 bases for V and 2 bases for J; bases not matched to a gene: 9. Germline CDR1 and CDR2: LGHNA and YSLEER. This CDR3 is CASSQEMVAGGANTGELFF. The CDR3 nucleotides read TGCGCCAGCAGCCAAGAAATGGTAGCGGGGGGAGCTAACACCGGGGAGCTGTTTTTT.

This chain uses TRBV7-9 with TRBJ2-7; no reliable D call. The germline V gene encodes CDR1 SEHNR and CDR2 FQNEAQ (reference sequence). The CDR3 length is 13 residues. V was cut by 7 bases and J by 0 bases, with 10 bases left in between. The CDR3 here is CASNQPGSYEQYV. Here the CDR3 DNA reads TGTGCCAGCAACCAACCAGGCTCCTACGAGCAGTACGTC.

This sequence joins TRBV6-5 and TRBJ2-2; unclear D gene. Trimming pared 5 bases from V and 1 base from J, leaving 2 bases between. Germline V lookup: CDR1 MNHEY, CDR2 SVGAGI. This CDR3 is built from 12 residues. This CDR3 is CASSRNTGELFF. Written as DNA, the CDR3 is TGTGCCAGCAGTCGGAACACCGGGGAGCTGTTTTTT.

The chain couples TRBV4-3 to TRBJ2-7, with 7 nucleotides matching TRBD1. This CDR3 is 16 amino acids long. J lost 6 bases, V lost 0 bases, and 11 bases had no gene match. In germline, CDR1 is LGHNA, CDR2 YSLEER. In nucleotides, the CDR3 is TGCGCCAGCAGCCAAGATGTAACAGGGGTTAAGCGCGAGCAGTACTTC. Protein sequence: CASSQDVTGVKREQYF.

The V call is TRBV9, the J call TRBJ2-3; 7 bases fit TRBD2. This CDR3 is 15 amino acids long. In germline, CDR1 is SGDLS, CDR2 YYNGEE. V trimming: 3 bases; J trimming: 3 bases; junction bases outside the gene matches: 7. This CDR3 is CASSARLASTDTQYF. Here the CDR3 DNA reads TGTGCCAGCAGCGCAAGACTAGCCTCGACAGATACGCAGTATTTT.

This clone was counted once. V gene TRBV27 combines with J gene TRBJ1-1; 8 bases are shared with TRBD1. In germline, CDR1 is MNHEY, CDR2 SMNVEV (reference sequence). CDR3 length: 17 residues. Losses at the gene ends were 5 bases for V and 0 bases for J; bases not matched to a gene: 11. The CDR3 region has the DNA TGTGCCAGCAGTATAAGCAGGGGGCTGGCTATGAACACTGAAGCTTTCTTT. This encodes CASSISRGLAMNTEAFF.

The genes are TRBV6-2 or TRBV6-3 and TRBJ1-1; D unresolved. Looked up from germline, CDR1 is MNHEY and CDR2 is SVGEGT. CDR3 length equals 11 residues. The V end was cut by 5 bases, the J end by 8 bases, with 9 bases between. The CDR3: CASSNAGEAFF. The CDR3 DNA reads as TGTGCCAGCAGTAATGCAGGCGAAGCTTTCTTT.

V is TRBV6-2 or TRBV6-3 and J is TRBJ2-4; 8 nucleotides match TRBD1. The V gene end was trimmed by 4 bases and the J gene end by 2 bases; junction bases not matched to a gene: 4. There are 15 residues in the CDR3. From germline, CDR1 is MNHEY and CDR2 SVGEGT. CDR3 loop: CASSWTGLTKNIQYF. The DNA for the CDR3 is TGTGCCAGCAGTTGGACAGGGTTGACCAAAAACATTCAGTACTTC.